These 11 T cell receptor beta chains came from one sample sequenced in a study of T cells in women clearing cervical HPV infection. Assay used: immunoSEQ multiplex PCR; TCRdb lists only in-frame clones, some missing. The sample includes 25,000 or so clones. The sample comprised blood buffy coat. Receptors were obtained from a woman between 18 and 75 years old with a cervical HPV16 infection that either progressed to CIN3+ or cleared (not recorded which).

Regarding this clone: The read ends 3 residues shy of where the CDR3 ends; the end is completed using the germline J gene. The chain carries TRBV6-2 or TRBV6-3 and TRBJ2-1; 11 nucleotides line up with TRBD2. V lost 5 bases, J lost 7 bases, and 13 bases stayed unmatched. Germline lookup yields CDR1 MNHEY and CDR2 SVGEGT. The CDR3 consists of 17 residues. CDR3 sequence reads: CASSLWVAGGPSNEQFF. Incomplete CDR3 DNA: TGTGCCAGCAGTCTCTGGGTAGCGGGGGGGCCGTCTAATGAG.

Comment on this clone: Coverage ceases 3 residues before the CDR3 finishes, and the germline J gene fills in the end. The V gene is TRBV7-9, the J gene TRBJ2-2; D possibly corresponds to TRBD1 (6 bases). The CDR3 is made up of 14 amino acids. In germline, CDR1 is SEHNR, CDR2 FQNEAQ (reference sequence). CDR3 loop: CASSFGTHPEKLFF. The part of the CDR3 DNA that was read is TGTGCCAGCAGCTTCGGGACACACCCTGAAAAG.

With regard to this clone: The read falls 3 residues short of the CDR3 end, and the missing part is taken from the germline J gene. The chain has TRBV18 and TRBJ2-2; 7 nucleotides align to TRBD1. The CDR3 is 16 amino acids. Looked up from germline, CDR1 is KGHSH and CDR2 is LQKENI. The V segment lost 3 bases and the J segment 0 bases; nucleotides outside the gene matches: 4. CDR3 DNA (partial): TGTGCCAGCTCACCCCCGGGACAGCCGAACACCGGGGAG. Encoded protein: CASSPPGQPNTGE. The whole CDR3 sequence is CASSPPGQPNTGELFF.

Comments on this clone: The CDR3 goes on 3 residues after the read ends, and that part is filled in from the germline J gene. The chain carries TRBV20-1 and TRBJ1-3; D is undetermined. The germline CDR1 and CDR2 sequences are DFQATT and SNEGSKA (reference sequence). The CDR3 spans 14 residues. Trimming stripped 5 bases from V and 0 bases from J, with 11 bases between. The part of the CDR3 DNA that was read is TGCAGTGCTCAGGACTGGAGCTCTGGAAACACC. Translating gives CSAQDWSSGNT. The entire CDR3 protein is CSAQDWSSGNTIYF.

A remark on this clone: The read finishes 3 residues shy of the CDR3 end, and the germline J gene is used to complete it. This chain connects TRBV19 to TRBJ2-6, with D perhaps TRBD1 (6 bases). This CDR3 region has 15 residues. CDR1 is LNHDA, CDR2 SQIVND, per germline (reference sequence). Deletions cut 6 bases from V and 0 bases from J, with 9 bases between. Partial CDR3 DNA: TGTGCCAGTAGCAAGGGACACTCTGGGGCCAACGTC. Its protein is CASSKGHSGANV. The whole CDR3 is CASSKGHSGANVLTF.

To note about this clone: The CDR3 is cut off 3 residues early in the read; its end comes from the germline J gene. The J gene is TRBJ2-2, the V gene TRBV7-6, with D possibly TRBD2 on 6 matching bases. This CDR3 comprises 15 residues. Germline values: CDR1 SGHVS, CDR2 FNYEAQ. The part of the CDR3 DNA that was read is TGTGCCAGCAGCTTAGCGGGGGGAGTAAATGAAAAG. This codes for CASSLAGGVNEK. The entire CDR3 is CASSLAGGVNEKLFF.

To note about this clone: The CDR3 extends 3 residues past the end of the read, so its final part is completed from the germline J gene. V and J are TRBV19 and TRBJ1-2; TRBD1 might be the D (5 bases). Per the germline V gene, CDR1 is LNHDA and CDR2 is SQIVND (reference sequence). V was clipped by 8 bases and J by 6 bases, with 31 bases between them. The length of the CDR3 is 18 residues. The sequenced CDR3 bases are TGTGCCAGTCGGGGACTCGACGGAAGACTGGTGATCCGCGATGGC. Translating it yields CASRGLDGRLVIRDG. The whole CDR3 sequence reads CASRGLDGRLVIRDGYTF.

Points on this clone: The read is 3 residues too short to cover the CDR3 end, so that end is filled in from the germline J gene. This chain links TRBV19 with TRBJ1-2, with D perhaps matching TRBD1 (5 bases). The CDR3 consists of 14 residues. Looked up from germline, CDR1 is LNHDA and CDR2 is SQIVND (reference sequence). CDR3 sequence: CASRKGLAGDDYTF. The part of the CDR3 DNA that was read is TGTGCCAGTCGAAAGGGGCTAGCGGGCGACGAC.

Regarding this clone: The read terminates 3 residues before the CDR3 end, so the remaining end is supplied by the germline J gene. The chain employs TRBV12-3 or TRBV12-4 and TRBJ1-5; D is perhaps TRBD1 (5 bases). V lost 5 bases, J lost 0 bases, and 11 bases lay in between. This CDR3 spans 15 amino acids. The sequenced CDR3 bases are TGTGCCAGCAGTCCGAGACAGAGTAGCAATCAGCCC. Its protein product is CASSPRQSSNQP. The entire CDR3 protein is CASSPRQSSNQPQHF.

As regards this clone: The read terminates 3 residues ahead of where the CDR3 ends, so the germline J gene completes it. V gene TRBV28 combines with J gene TRBJ1-4; no clear D. Germline assignment: CDR1 MDHEN and CDR2 SYDVKM. Between the trimmed V and J ends, which lost 3 bases and 6 bases, there was a span of 11 bases. The CDR3 loop spans 14 amino acids. CDR3 DNA, as far as it was read: TGTGCCAGCAGTTTGGGCAGGATCTATGAAAAA. Its protein is CASSLGRIYEK. The full CDR3 reads CASSLGRIYEKLFF.

To note about this clone: The DNA ends 3 residues before the CDR3 does, and the rest of the CDR3 is filled in from the germline J gene. The gene calls are TRBV2 and TRBJ1-5; D is undetermined. Germline-derived CDR1 and CDR2 are SNHLY and FYNNEI. This CDR3 region has 14 residues. This chain's CDR3 is CASSDQTLGSPQHF. Partial CDR3 DNA: TGTGCCAGCAGTGACCAGACCTTGGGTAGCCCC.